Below, 17 T cell receptor beta chains from the same sample are listed, as sequenced in a study of blood T cell repertoires in COVID-19. Profiled with immunoSEQ multiplex PCR; TCRdb holds only in-frame clones, not every one. The data hold 250,000 to 300,000 clones, with around nine tenths observed a single time. Sequenced sample: PBMCs or T cells enriched from blood (not recorded which). These receptor sequences come from a woman in her 30s who had recovered from COVID-19.

This clone was recorded once. J is TRBJ2-1 and V is TRBV24-1; 10 bases map to TRBD1. V shed 3 bases, J shed 5 bases, and the junction held 6 bases outside the gene matches. The CDR3 contains 16 residues. Per the germline V gene, CDR1 is KGHDR and CDR2 is SFDVKD. The CDR3 reads CATSDPGTGVNNEQFF. The DNA of the CDR3 is TGTGCCACCAGTGATCCCGGGACAGGGGTCAACAATGAGCAGTTCTTC.

The rearrangement joins TRBV6-5 to TRBJ1-4, with 7 positions matching TRBD1. This CDR3 region has 14 residues. The J segment lost 5 bases and the V segment lost 8 bases, leaving 8 bases of the junction unmatched. Germline CDR1 is MNHEY and CDR2 is SVGAGI. CDR3 sequence (DNA): TGTGCCAGCGCCGAAGGGACAGCGAATGAAAAACTGTTTTTT. Translated: CASAEGTANEKLFF.

V and J are TRBV7-3 and TRBJ2-5; unclear D gene. This CDR3 is 13 amino acids long. Deletions cut 0 bases from V and 2 bases from J, with 4 bases between. CDR1 is SGHTA and CDR2 is FQGTGA in the germline V gene. CDR3 nucleotides: TGTGCCAGCAGCTTAACGACACAAGAGACCCAGTACTTC. Translated: CASSLTTQETQYF. The whole variable domain, remainder taken from reference TRBV7-3 and TRBJ2-5, is GAGVSQTPSNKVTEKGKYVELRCDPISGHTALYWYRQSLGQGPEFLIYFQGTGAADDSGLPNDRFFAVRPEGSVSTLKIQRTERGDSAVYLCASSLTTQETQYFGPGTRLLVL.

CDR3 coding DNA: TGTGCCAGCAGCCCGCCGCAGGGGACGCAGTATTTT. Protein: CASSPPQGTQYF. The chain links TRBV7-9 to TRBJ2-3; a weak D match, TRBD1 (6 bases). The V gene lost 5 bases and the J gene lost 9 bases, with 12 bases spanning the gap. Germline V gives CDR1 SEHNR, CDR2 FQNEAQ (reference sequence). The CDR3 loop spans 12 amino acids. Full variable domain (missing parts from reference TRBV7-9 and TRBJ2-3): DTGVSQNPRHKITKRGQNVTFRCDPISEHNRLYWYRQTLGQGPEFLTYFQNEAQLEKSRLLSDRFSAERPKGSFSTLEIQRTEQGDSAMYLCASSPPQGTQYFGPGTRLTVL.

The J gene is TRBJ2-1, the V gene TRBV24-1; a weak D match, TRBD2 (6 bases). This CDR3 region has 13 residues. Trimming took 3 bases from V and 10 from J, leaving 12 bases between them. Germline V lookup: CDR1 KGHDR, CDR2 SFDVKD. CDR3 residues: CATSDPGLKEQFF. For the CDR3, the DNA is TGTGCCACCAGTGATCCGGGACTGAAAGAGCAGTTCTTC.

This clone was picked up one time. The chain recombines TRBV7-8 with TRBJ1-1, with D unresolved. CDR1 and CDR2 (germline): SGHVS, FQNEAQ. The germline V and J ends were trimmed by 6 bases and 4 bases, with 9 bases remaining between them. The CDR3 has 12 amino acids. The CDR3 DNA reads TGTGCCAGCAGTGAGAGTGGCACTGAAGCTTTCTTT. Its protein is CASSESGTEAFF.

This clone was detected only once. V usage is TRBV7-9 and J usage is TRBJ2-5; 8 bases are shared with TRBD1. This CDR3 comprises 14 residues. CDR1 SEHNR and CDR2 FQNEAQ come from the germline V gene (reference sequence). The V segment lost 4 bases and the J segment 3 bases; nucleotides outside the gene matches: 4. CDR3: CASSSRQGKETQYF. CDR3 bases: TGTGCCAGCAGCTCGAGACAGGGGAAAGAGACCCAGTACTTC. The full variable domain, with the rest looked up from reference TRBV7-9 and TRBJ2-5, is DTGVSQNPRHKITKRGQNVTFRCDPISEHNRLYWYRQTLGQGPEFLTYFQNEAQLEKSRLLSDRFSAERPKGSFSTLEIQRTEQGDSAMYLCASSSRQGKETQYFGPGTRLLVL.

This chain links TRBV7-3 with TRBJ1-1; D may be TRBD1 (6 bases). Germline V gives CDR1 SGHTA, CDR2 FQGTGA. V was clipped by 5 bases and J by 0 bases, with 13 bases between them. The CDR3 runs to 15 residues. The CDR3 spells CASSPAQGMNTEAFF. Here the CDR3 DNA reads TGTGCCAGCAGCCCCGCACAGGGAATGAACACTGAAGCTTTCTTT.

This clone showed up just once. The rearrangement joins TRBV11-2 to TRBJ1-2, with 7 bases lining up with TRBD1. CDR1 is SGHAT, CDR2 FQNNGV, per germline. V trimming: 5 bases; J trimming: 2 bases; junction bases outside the gene matches: 8. The CDR3 has 15 residues. The CDR3 here is CASSRDRKDNYGYTF. For the CDR3, the DNA is TGTGCCAGCAGCCGGGACAGAAAAGACAACTATGGCTACACCTTC.

CDR3 coding DNA: TGTGCCACCAGCCCGGGGTTAGATAGTCAGCCCCAGCATTTT. It translates to CATSPGLDSQPQHF. The rearrangement joins TRBV15 to TRBJ1-5; D ambiguous. The CDR3 totals 14 residues. V dropped 5 bases and J dropped 6 bases, with 14 bases sitting between them. Germline V gives CDR1 LNHNV, CDR2 YYDKDF (reference sequence). Full variable domain (missing parts from reference TRBV15 and TRBJ1-5): DAMVIQNPRYQVTQFGKPVTLSCSQTLNHNVMYWYQQKSSQAPKLLFHYYDKDFNNEADTPDNFQSRRPNTSFCFLDIRSPGLGDTAMYLCATSPGLDSQPQHFGDGTRLSIL.

The V gene is TRBV29-1, the J gene TRBJ2-7; 7 bases line up with TRBD2. The CDR3 covers 14 residues. Germline-derived CDR1 and CDR2 are SQVTM and ANQGSEA. The V and J ends lost 4 bases and 1 base, in that order; junction bases with no gene match: 7. The CDR3 sequence: CSVGGGSTSYEQYF. The DNA of the CDR3 is TGCAGCGTTGGGGGCGGGAGTACTTCCTACGAGCAGTACTTC.

The CDR3 DNA sequence: TGCAGCGTTGAAGGCGGAAAGGGAGTAGAGGGCTACACCTTC. This sequence encodes CSVEGGKGVEGYTF. V and J are TRBV29-1 and TRBJ1-2, with D unclear. Germline CDR1 SQVTM, CDR2 ANQGSEA. V dropped 1 base and J dropped 8 bases, with 17 bases sitting between them. The CDR3 has 14 residues.

The rearrangement uses TRBV9 and TRBJ1-5; no firm D call. V was shortened by 9 bases and J by 1 base, with 17 bases between the two germline ends. CDR1 SGDLS and CDR2 YYNGEE come from the germline V gene. There are 15 residues in the CDR3. The CDR3 is CANEAQSASNQPQHF. For the CDR3, the DNA is TGTGCCAATGAGGCACAATCCGCCAGCAATCAGCCCCAGCATTTT.

The genes are TRBV6-2 or TRBV6-3 and TRBJ2-7; 9 bases agree with TRBD2. This CDR3 comprises 15 residues. V lost 6 bases, J lost 5 bases, and 11 bases stayed unmatched. Germline assignment: CDR1 MNHEY and CDR2 SVGEGT. CDR3 amino acids: CASSTRREGGDEQYF. DNA of the CDR3: TGTGCCAGCAGCACCCGGCGGGAGGGCGGAGACGAGCAGTACTTC.

V and J are TRBV2 and TRBJ2-7; TRBD2 aligns across 8 bases. Germline trimming cut 3 bases from V and 3 bases from J; bases unmatched to any gene: 7. This CDR3 is built from 15 residues. From germline, CDR1 is SNHLY and CDR2 FYNNEI. CDR3 protein: CASSDRSGSLYEQYF. In nucleotides, the CDR3 is TGTGCCAGCAGTGACAGGAGCGGGAGTCTCTACGAGCAGTACTTC. The variable domain in full, with the rest retrieved from reference TRBV2 and TRBJ2-7, is EPEVTQTPSHQVTQMGQEVILRCVPISNHLYFYWYRQILGQKVEFLVSFYNNEISEKSEIFDDQFSVERPDGSNFTLKIRSTKLEDSAMYFCASSDRSGSLYEQYFGPGTRLTVT.

This rearrangement joins TRBV3-1 (or the pseudogene TRBV3-2) to TRBJ2-2, with 8 bases fitting TRBD1. The V gene end was trimmed by 1 base and the J gene end by 6 bases; junction bases not matched to a gene: 16. Germline lookup yields CDR1 LGHDT and CDR2 YNNKEL (reference sequence). This CDR3 is built from 19 residues. The CDR3 bases are TGTGCCAGCAGCCAAGTCCGGGTTATTGAGGGACAGGCGGCCGGGGAGCTGTTTTTT. This gives the protein CASSQVRVIEGQAAGELFF.

CDR3 loop: CASSETGGYIYNEQFF. CDR3 nucleotides: TGTGCCAGCAGTGAGACAGGGGGCTACATCTACAATGAGCAGTTCTTC. This chain links TRBV25-1 with TRBJ2-1, with 10 bases lining up with TRBD1. CDR1 is MGHDK, CDR2 SYGVNS, per germline. This CDR3 spans 16 amino acids. The V gene end was trimmed by 3 bases and the J gene end by 3 bases; junction bases not matched to a gene: 5.